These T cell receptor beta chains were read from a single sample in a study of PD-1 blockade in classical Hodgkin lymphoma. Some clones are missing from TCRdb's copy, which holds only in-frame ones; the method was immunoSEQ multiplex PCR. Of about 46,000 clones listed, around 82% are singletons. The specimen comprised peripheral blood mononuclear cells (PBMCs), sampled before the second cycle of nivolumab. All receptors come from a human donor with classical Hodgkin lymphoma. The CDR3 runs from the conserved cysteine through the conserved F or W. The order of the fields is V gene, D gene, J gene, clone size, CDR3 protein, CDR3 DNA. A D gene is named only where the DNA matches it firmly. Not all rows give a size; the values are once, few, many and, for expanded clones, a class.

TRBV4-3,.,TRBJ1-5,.,CASSQDNGGQPQHF,TGCGCCAGCAGCCAAGATAACGGGGGTCAGCCCCAGCATTTT
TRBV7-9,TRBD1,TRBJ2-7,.,CASSRGTGEFTYEQYF,TGTGCCAGCAGCCGAGGGACAGGGGAATTTACCTACGAGCAGTACTTC
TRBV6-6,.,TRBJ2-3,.,CASSRDLVSTDTQYF,TGTGCCAGCAGCCGCGACCTAGTTAGCACAGATACGCAGTATTTT
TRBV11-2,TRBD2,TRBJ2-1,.,CASSLGGGAGNEQFF,TGTGCCAGCAGCTTAGGCGGGGGGGCCGGAAATGAGCAGTTCTTC
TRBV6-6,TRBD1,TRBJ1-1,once,CASIQGDWNTEAFF,TGTGCCAGCATACAGGGGGATTGGAACACTGAAGCTTTCTTT
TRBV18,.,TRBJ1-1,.,CASSPGFSGTEAFF,TGTGCCAGCTCACCGGGATTCTCGGGCACTGAAGCTTTCTTT
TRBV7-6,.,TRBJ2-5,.,CASSLPPSRETQYF,TGTGCCAGCAGCTTACCGCCGTCTCGAGAGACCCAGTACTTC
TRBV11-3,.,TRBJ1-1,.,CASRINRVGGTEAFF,TGTGCCAGCAGAATAAACAGGGTTGGTGGCACTGAAGCTTTCTTT
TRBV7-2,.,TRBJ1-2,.,CASSPRGQINYGYTF,TGTGCCAGCAGCCCGCGAGGACAGATAAACTATGGCTACACCTTC
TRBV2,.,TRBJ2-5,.,CASSEAGSAQYF,TGTGCCAGCAGTGAAGCGGGGTCGGCCCAGTACTTC
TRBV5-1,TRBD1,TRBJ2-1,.,CASSLRGPPNNEQFF,TGCGCCAGCAGCTTGAGGGGGCCTCCAAACAATGAGCAGTTCTTC
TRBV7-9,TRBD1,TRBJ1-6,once,CASSLTGQNPNSPLHF,TGTGCCAGCAGCTTAACGGGACAGAACCCTAATTCACCCCTCCACTTT
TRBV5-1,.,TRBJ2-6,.,CASSLAFSGANVLTF,TGCGCCAGCAGCTTGGCGTTCTCTGGGGCCAACGTCCTGACTTTC